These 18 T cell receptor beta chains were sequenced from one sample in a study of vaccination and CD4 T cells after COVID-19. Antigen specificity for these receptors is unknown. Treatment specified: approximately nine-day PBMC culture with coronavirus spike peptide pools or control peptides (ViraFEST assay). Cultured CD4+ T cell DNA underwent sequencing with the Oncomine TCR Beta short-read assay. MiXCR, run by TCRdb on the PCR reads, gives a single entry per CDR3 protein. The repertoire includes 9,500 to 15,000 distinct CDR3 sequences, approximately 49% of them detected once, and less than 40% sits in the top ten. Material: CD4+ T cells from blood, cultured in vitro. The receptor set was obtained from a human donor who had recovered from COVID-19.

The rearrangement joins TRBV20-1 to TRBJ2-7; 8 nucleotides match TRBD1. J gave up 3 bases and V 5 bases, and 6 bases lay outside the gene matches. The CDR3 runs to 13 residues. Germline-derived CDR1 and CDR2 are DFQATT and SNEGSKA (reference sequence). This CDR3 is CSAPAGQVYEQYF. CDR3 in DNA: TGCAGTGCTCCCGCGGGACAGGTCTACGAGCAGTACTTC.

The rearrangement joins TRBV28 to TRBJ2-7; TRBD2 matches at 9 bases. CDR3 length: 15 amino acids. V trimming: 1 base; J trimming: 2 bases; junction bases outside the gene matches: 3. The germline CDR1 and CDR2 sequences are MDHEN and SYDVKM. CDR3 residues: CASSLSASGTYEQYF. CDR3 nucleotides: TGTGCCAGCAGTTTATCGGCTAGCGGGACCTACGAGCAGTACTTC.

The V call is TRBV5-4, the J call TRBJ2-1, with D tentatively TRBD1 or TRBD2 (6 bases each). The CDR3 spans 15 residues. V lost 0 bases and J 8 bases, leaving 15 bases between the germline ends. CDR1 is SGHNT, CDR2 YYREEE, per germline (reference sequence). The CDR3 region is CASSLDPGASDEQFF. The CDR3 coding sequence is TGTGCCAGCAGCTTGGATCCGGGGGCAAGCGATGAGCAGTTCTTC.

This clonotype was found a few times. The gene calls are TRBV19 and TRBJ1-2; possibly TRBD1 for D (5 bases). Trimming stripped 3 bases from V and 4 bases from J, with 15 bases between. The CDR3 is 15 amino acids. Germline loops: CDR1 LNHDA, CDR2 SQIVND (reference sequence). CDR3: CASSISPGTLYGYTF. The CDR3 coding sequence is TGTGCCAGTAGTATCTCCCCCGGGACGCTCTATGGCTACACCTTC. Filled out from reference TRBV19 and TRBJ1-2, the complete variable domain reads DGGITQSPKYLFRKEGQNVTLSCEQNLNHDAMYWYRQDPGQGLRLIYYSQIVNDFQKGDIAEGYSVSREKKESFPLTVTSAQKNPTAFYLCASSISPGTLYGYTFGSGTRLTVV.

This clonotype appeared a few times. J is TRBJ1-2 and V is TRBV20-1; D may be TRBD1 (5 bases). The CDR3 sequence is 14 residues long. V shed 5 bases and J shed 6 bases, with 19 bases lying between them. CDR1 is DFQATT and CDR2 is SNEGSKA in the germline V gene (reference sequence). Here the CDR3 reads CSAATPGRWDGYTF. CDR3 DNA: TGCAGTGCTGCCACTCCGGGGCGCTGGGATGGCTACACCTTC.

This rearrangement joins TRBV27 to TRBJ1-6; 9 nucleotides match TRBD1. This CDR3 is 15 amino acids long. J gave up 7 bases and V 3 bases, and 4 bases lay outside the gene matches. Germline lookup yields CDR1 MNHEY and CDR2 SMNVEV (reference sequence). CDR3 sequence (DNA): TGTGCCAGCAGTTTTTCGGGACAGGGCAATTCACCCCTCCACTTT. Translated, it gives CASSFSGQGNSPLHF.

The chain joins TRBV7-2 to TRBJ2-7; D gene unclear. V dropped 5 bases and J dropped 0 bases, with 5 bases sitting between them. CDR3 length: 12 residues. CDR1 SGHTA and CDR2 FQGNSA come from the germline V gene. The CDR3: CASSHSSYEQYF. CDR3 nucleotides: TGTGCCAGCAGCCATTCCTCCTACGAGCAGTACTTC.

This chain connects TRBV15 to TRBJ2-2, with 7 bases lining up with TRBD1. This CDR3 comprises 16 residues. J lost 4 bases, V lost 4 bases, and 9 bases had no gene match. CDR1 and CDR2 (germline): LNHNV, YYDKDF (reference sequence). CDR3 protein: CATSTYDRVGTGELFF. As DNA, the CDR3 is TGTGCCACCAGCACCTACGACAGGGTTGGCACCGGGGAGCTGTTTTTT.

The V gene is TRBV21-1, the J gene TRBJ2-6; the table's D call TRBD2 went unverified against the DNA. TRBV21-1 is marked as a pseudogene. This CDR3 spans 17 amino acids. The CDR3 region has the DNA TGTGCCAGCAGCAAAGTCCGGGACTGCTCTGGGGCCAACGTCCTGACTTTC. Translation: CASSKVRDCSGANVLTF.

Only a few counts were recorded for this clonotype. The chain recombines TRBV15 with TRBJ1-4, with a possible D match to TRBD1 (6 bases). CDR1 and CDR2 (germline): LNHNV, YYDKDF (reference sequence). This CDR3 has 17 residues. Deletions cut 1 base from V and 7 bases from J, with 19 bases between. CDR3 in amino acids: CATSRGPGGADSEKLFF. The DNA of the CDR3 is TGTGCCACCAGCAGAGGTCCGGGCGGGGCGGACAGTGAAAAACTGTTTTTT.

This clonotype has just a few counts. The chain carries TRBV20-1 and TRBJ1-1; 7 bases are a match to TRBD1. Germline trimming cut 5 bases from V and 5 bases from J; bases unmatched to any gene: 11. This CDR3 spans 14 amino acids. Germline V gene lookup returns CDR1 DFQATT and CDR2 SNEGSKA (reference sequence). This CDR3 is CSAQSGGRSTEAFF. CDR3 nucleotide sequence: TGCAGTGCTCAATCAGGGGGTCGAAGTACTGAAGCTTTCTTT.

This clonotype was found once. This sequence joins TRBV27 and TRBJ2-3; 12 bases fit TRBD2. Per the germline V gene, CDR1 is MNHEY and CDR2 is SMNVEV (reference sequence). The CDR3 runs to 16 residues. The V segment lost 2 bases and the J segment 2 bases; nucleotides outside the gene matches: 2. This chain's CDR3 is CASSLRTSGNTDTQYF. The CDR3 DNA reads TGTGCCAGCAGTTTAAGGACTAGCGGGAACACAGATACGCAGTATTTT.

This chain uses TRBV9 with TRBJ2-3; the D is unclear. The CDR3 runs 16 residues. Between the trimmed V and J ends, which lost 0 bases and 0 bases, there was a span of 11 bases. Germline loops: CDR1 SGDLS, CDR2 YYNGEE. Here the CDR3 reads CASSVGIATSTDTQYF. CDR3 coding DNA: TGTGCCAGCAGCGTAGGGATAGCAACTAGCACAGATACGCAGTATTTT.

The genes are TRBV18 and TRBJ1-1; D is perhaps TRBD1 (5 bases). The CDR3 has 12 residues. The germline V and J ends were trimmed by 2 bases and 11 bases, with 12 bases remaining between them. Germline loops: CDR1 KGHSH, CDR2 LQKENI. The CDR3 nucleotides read TGTGCCAGCTCACCAACATCGGGGGAGGCTTTCTTT. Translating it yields CASSPTSGEAFF. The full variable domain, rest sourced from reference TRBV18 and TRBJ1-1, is NAGVMQNPRHLVRRRGQEARLRCSPMKGHSHVYWYRQLPEEGLKFMVYLQKENIIDESGMPKERFSAEFPKEGPSILRIQQVVRGDSAAYFCASSPTSGEAFFGQGTRLTVV.

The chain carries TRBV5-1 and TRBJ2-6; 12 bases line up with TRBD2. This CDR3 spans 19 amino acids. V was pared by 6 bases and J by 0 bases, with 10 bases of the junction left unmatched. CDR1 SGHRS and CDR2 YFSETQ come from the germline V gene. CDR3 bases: TGCGCCAGCACGACTAGCGGGGGTATTCTGAGCTCTGGGGCCAACGTCCTGACTTTC. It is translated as CASTTSGGILSSGANVLTF.

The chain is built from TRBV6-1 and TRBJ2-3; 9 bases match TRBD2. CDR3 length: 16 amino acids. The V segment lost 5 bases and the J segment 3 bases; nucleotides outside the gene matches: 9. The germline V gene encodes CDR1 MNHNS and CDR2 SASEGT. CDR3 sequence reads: CASSRPGGGGTDTQYF. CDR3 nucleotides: TGTGCCAGCAGTCGCCCGGGCGGGGGGGGAACAGATACGCAGTATTTT.

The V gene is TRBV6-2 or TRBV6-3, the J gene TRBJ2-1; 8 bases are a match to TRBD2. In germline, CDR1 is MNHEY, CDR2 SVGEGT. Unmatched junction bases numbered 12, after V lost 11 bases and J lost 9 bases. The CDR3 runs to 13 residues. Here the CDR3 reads CAAGREDWSEQFF. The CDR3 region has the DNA TGTGCCGCGGGGCGGGAGGACTGGAGTGAGCAGTTCTTC.

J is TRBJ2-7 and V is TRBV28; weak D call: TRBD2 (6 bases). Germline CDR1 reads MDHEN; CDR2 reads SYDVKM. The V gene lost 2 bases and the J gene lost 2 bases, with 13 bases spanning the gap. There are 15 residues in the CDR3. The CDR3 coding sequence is TGTGCCAGCAGTTTACAGGGAGGCGGGACCTACGAGCAGTACTTC. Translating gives CASSLQGGGTYEQYF. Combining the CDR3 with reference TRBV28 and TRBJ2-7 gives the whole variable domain DVKVTQSSRYLVKRTGEKVFLECVQDMDHENMFWYRQDPGLGLRLIYFSYDVKMKEKGDIPEGYSVSREKKERFSLILESASTNQTSMYLCASSLQGGGTYEQYFGPGTRLTVT.